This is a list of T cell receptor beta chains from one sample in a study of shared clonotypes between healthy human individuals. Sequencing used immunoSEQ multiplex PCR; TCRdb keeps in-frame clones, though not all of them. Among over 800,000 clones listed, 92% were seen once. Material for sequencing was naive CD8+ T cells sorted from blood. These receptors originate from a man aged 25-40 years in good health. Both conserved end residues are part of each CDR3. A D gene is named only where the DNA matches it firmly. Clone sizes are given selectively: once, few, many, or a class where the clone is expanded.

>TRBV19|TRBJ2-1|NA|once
TGTGCCAGTAGTAGGGCGGGATCGTCCTACAATGAGCAGTTCTTC
CASSRAGSSYNEQFF
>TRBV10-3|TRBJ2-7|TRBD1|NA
TGTGCCATCAGTGAGTCGAAAGTGACGGAGACCGGGACAGGGTCAACCTACGAGCAGTACTTC
CAISESKVTETGTGSTYEQYF
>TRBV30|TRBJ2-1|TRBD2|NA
TGTGCCTGGAGTGTCGAGCGGGGCAATGAGCAGTTCTTC
CAWSVERGNEQFF
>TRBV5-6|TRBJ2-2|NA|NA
TGTGCCAGCAGCCCCTACCCCGGGAGCGGCGTCGGGGAGCTGTTTTTT
CASSPYPGSGVGELFF
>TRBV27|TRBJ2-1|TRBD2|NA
TGTGCCAGCAGTTTGCTAGCGGGAGCTGATGAGCAGTTCTTC
CASSLLAGADEQFF
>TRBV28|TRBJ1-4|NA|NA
TGTGCCAGCAGCCACCCCTTTAACCGACGGGACGCAACTAATGAAAAACTGTTTTTT
CASSHPFNRRDATNEKLFF
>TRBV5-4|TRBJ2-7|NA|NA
TGTGCCAGCAGCCGGGACTCGCGACTTGACGAGCAGTACTTC
CASSRDSRLDEQYF
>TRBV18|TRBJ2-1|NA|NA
TGTGCCAGCTCACCCGGGGAGGGGGTTTTCGATGAGCAGTTCTTC
CASSPGEGVFDEQFF
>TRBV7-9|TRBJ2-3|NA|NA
TGTGCCAGCGGGCTTGAGACCTACGCCCTCACAGATACGCAGTATTTT
CASGLETYALTDTQYF
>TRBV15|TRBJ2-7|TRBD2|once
TGTGCCACCAGCAGAGTAGGGACTAGCCTCTCCTACGAGCAGTACTTC
CATSRVGTSLSYEQYF
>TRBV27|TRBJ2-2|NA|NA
TGTGCCAGCAGTTTACCCCGAGGGATGGGCGGGGAGCTGTTTTTT
CASSLPRGMGGELFF
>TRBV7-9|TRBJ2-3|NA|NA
TGTGCCAGCAGTTCCTCCTCCACAGATACGCAGTATTTT
CASSSSSTDTQYF
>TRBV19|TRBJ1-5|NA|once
TGTGCCAGTAGAGGGGGGTTCGGTCAGCCCCAGCATTTT
CASRGGFGQPQHF
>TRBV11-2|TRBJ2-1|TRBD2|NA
TGTGCCAGCAGCTTATTTGGCAGTCGGACTAGCGGCTCCGATGAGCAGTTCTTC
CASSLFGSRTSGSDEQFF
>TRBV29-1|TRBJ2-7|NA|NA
TGCAGCGTTGAAGAGGGGAGGATTGGAGAGCAGTACTTC
CSVEEGRIGEQYF
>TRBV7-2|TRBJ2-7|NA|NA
TGTGCCAGCAGCTTTGGGGGCCCCTACGAGCAGTACTTC
CASSFGGPYEQYF
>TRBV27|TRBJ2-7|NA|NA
TGTGCCAGCAGTTCACTCGGGGATTCCTACGAGCAGTACTTC
CASSSLGDSYEQYF
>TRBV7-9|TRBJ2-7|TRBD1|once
TGTGCCAGCAGTTCGCCGACAGGGATGAACGAGCAGTACTTC
CASSSPTGMNEQYF
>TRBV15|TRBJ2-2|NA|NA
TGTGCCACCAGCAGTACGCGGGATCCAGCCGGGGAGCTGTTTTTT
CATSSTRDPAGELFF
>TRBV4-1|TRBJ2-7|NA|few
TGCGCCAGCAGCCAAGGGTACAGGGACACGCAGTACTTC
CASSQGYRDTQYF
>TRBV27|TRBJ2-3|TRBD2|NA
TGTGCCAGCGCTGGGACTAGCGGGACCTGGGGGAATACGCAGTATTTT
CASAGTSGTWGNTQYF
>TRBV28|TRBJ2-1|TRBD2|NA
TGTGCCAGCAGCCCCGGGACTAGCGGGTCTGGGCGCTCCTACAATGAGCAGTTCTTC
CASSPGTSGSGRSYNEQFF